The present T cell receptor beta chain was sequenced within a study of high-grade serous ovarian cancer treatment subgroups. Findings and caveats of the study: Bulk tumor TCR sequencing gave no spatial information. Same-patient tumor repertoires overlapped at roughly 0.095 to 0.79; different patients barely overlapped. Only CDR3 was analyzed; CDR1 and CDR2 were not. Higher neoantigen levels went with greater TCR clonal relatedness.

As regards this clone: Antigen unknown.

V lost 2 bases and J lost 2, with 6 bases in between. Germline lookup yields CDR1 SGHNT and CDR2 YENEEA. CDR3 length: 13 amino acids. Profiling relied on immunoSEQ multiplex PCR, and the TCRdb table lists in-frame clones only, not all of them. The sample has 8,000 or so clones, about three quarters seen once. Tumor samples were obtained before definitive surgery or chemotherapy. The chain joins TRBV11-3 to TRBJ1-2; D is undetermined. Sequencing used tumor tissue. The origin of this receptor is a human donor with high-grade serous ovarian cancer. The CDR3 DNA reads TGTGCCAGCAGCTTACAAGAAAACTATGGCTACACCTTC. It is translated as CASSLQENYGYTF.